This record looks at one TCR beta chain sequence and its context. Its antigen is undetermined. The primer mix had 60 Vbeta and 13 Jbeta primers. Profiling relied on immunoSEQ multiplex PCR, and the TCRdb table lists in-frame clones only, not all of them. Among just over 200,000 clones listed, 82% were seen once. These data are taken from a study of cytomegalovirus exposure and HLA in healthy donors. Looking at the study overall: Among over 300 genotyped donors, roughly 81% fell in the Caucasian-associated ancestry cluster. General study findings and limits: Follow-up analysis seemed to connect common viral pathogens with several of the most significant clusters identified.

V was shortened by 6 bases and J by 3 bases, with 20 bases between the two germline ends. This CDR3 region has 16 residues. CDR1 and CDR2 from the germline V gene are SEHNR and FQNEAQ (reference sequence). The V gene is TRBV7-9, the J gene TRBJ1-2, with a tentative D call TRBD1 (5 bases). Material for sequencing was PBMCs. The origin of this receptor is a woman aged 40 to 50 in good health and CMV-seronegative. CDR3 in DNA: TGTGCCAGCAGTGGAAGGGGACTGAGTAGGGACTATGGCTACACCTTC. This gives the protein CASSGRGLSRDYGYTF.